This entry concerns a single T cell receptor beta chain. One end of the junction fails to match germline, which may point to a read error. This sample was taken from a study of blood T cells in healthy people across ages. Primed by a sample-barcoded 5' primer and a J-beta primer mix, a second PCR proceeded for 7 to 11 cycles. From the 5' RACE reads, TCRdb called clonotypes with MiXCR, one entry per CDR3 protein. The table has approximately 1.5 million distinct CDR3 sequences, less than 45% seen once; the top ten hold about 4%. The germline V gene encodes CDR1 SGDLS and CDR2 YYNGEE. CDR3 length: 13 amino acids. The donors, healthy Caucasians from Russia, were aged about 6 to 90.

This sequence originates from a woman aged 18-29 years in good health. This sequence joins TRBV9 and TRBJ1-2; D might be TRBD1 (6 bases). The sequenced sample was blood. CDR3 protein: CAGSVDSNYGYTF. CDR3 nucleotide sequence: TGTGCCGGCAGCGTGGACAGTAACTATGGCTACACCTTC.